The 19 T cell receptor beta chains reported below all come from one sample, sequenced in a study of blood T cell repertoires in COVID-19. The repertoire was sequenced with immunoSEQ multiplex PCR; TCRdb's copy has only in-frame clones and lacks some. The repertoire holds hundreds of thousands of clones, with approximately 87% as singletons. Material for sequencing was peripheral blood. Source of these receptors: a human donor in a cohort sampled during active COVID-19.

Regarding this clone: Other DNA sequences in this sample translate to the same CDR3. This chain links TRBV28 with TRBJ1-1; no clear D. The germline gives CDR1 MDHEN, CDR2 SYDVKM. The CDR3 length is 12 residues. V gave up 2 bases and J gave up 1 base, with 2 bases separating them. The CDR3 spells CASSLRNTEAFF. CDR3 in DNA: TGTGCCAGCAGTTTACGGAACACTGAAGCTTTCTTT.

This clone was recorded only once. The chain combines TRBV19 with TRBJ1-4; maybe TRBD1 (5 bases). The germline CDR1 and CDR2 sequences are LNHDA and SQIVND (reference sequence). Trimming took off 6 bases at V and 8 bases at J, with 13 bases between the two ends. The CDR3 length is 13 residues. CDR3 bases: TGTGCCAGTAGGTACAACGGGGGGGAAAAACTGTTTTTT. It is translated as CASRYNGGEKLFF.

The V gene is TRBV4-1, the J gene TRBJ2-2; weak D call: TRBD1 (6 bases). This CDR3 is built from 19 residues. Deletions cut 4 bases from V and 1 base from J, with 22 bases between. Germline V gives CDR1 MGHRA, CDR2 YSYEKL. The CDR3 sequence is CASSPTRGGDNRNTGELFF. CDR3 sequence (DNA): TGCGCCAGCAGCCCAACGAGAGGGGGAGACAATAGGAACACCGGGGAGCTGTTTTTT.

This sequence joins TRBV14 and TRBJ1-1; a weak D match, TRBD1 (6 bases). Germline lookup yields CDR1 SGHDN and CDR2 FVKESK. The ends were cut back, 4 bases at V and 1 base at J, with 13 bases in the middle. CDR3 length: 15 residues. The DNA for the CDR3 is TGTGCCAGCAGCCCGACAGGCCTTCAGAACACTGAAGCTTTCTTT. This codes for CASSPTGLQNTEAFF.

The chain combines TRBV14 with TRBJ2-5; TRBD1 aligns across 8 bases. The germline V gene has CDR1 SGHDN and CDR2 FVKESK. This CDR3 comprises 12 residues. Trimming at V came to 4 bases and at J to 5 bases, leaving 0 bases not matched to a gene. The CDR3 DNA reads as TGTGCCAGCAGCCGGACAGGGGAGACCCAGTACTTC. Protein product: CASSRTGETQYF. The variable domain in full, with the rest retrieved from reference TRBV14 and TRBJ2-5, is EAGVTQFPSHSVIEKGQTVTLRCDPISGHDNLYWYRRVMGKEIKFLLHFVKESKQDESGMPNNRFLAERTGGTYSTLKVQPAELEDSGVYFCASSRTGETQYFGPGTRLLVL.

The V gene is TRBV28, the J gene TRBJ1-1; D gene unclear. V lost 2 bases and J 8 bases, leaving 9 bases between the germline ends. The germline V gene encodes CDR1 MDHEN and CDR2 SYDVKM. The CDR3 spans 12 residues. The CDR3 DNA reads TGTGCCAGCAGTTTACAGCGTCGAGAAGCTTTCTTT. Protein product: CASSLQRREAFF.

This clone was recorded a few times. The CDR3: CASSSAAFSSSYEQYF. CDR3 coding DNA: TGTGCCAGCAGCTCCGCGGCTTTTTCGAGCTCCTACGAGCAGTACTTC. V gene TRBV13 combines with J gene TRBJ2-7, with D hard to call. The germline V and J ends were trimmed by 4 bases and 0 bases, with 16 bases remaining between them. The V gene's germline CDR1 is PRHDT and CDR2 FYEKMQ (reference sequence). This CDR3 region has 16 residues.

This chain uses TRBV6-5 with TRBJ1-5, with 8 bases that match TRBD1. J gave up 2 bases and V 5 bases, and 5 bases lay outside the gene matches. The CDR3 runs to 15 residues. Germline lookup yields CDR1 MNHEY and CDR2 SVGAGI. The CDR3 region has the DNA TGTGCCAGCAGTCGGACGACAGGGGGCAATCAGCCCCAGCATTTT. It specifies CASSRTTGGNQPQHF.

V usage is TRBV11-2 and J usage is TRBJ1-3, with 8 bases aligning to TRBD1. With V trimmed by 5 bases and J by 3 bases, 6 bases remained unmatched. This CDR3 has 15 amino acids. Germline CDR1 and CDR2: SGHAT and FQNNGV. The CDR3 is CASSPQGAFGNTIYF. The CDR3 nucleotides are TGTGCCAGCAGCCCCCAGGGGGCTTTTGGAAACACCATATATTTT.

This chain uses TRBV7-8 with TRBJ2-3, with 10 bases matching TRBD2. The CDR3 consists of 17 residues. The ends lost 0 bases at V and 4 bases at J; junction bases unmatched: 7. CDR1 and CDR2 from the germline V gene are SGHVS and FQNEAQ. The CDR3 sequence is CASSLALLAGGADTQYF. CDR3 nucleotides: TGTGCCAGCAGCTTAGCTCTGTTAGCGGGAGGTGCAGATACGCAGTATTTT.

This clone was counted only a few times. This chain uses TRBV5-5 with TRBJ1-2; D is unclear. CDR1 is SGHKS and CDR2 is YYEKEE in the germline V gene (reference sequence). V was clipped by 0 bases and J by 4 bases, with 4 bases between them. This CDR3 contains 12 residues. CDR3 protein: CASSLGSYGYTF. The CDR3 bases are TGTGCCAGCAGCTTGGGGAGCTATGGCTACACCTTC.

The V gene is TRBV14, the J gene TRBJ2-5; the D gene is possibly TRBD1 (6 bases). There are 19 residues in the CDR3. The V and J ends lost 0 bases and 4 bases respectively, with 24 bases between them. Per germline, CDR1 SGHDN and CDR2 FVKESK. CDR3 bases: TGTGCCAGCAGCCAAGAAGTTCCCCAGGTGGGACATCCAGCAGAGACCCAGTACTTC. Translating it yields CASSQEVPQVGHPAETQYF.

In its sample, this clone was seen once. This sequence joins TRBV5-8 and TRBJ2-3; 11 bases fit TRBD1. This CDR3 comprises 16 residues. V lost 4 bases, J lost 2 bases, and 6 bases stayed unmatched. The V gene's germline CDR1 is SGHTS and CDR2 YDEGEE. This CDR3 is CASSLDRGLVTDTQYF. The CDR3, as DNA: TGTGCCAGCAGCCTGGACAGGGGGCTGGTCACAGATACGCAGTATTTT.

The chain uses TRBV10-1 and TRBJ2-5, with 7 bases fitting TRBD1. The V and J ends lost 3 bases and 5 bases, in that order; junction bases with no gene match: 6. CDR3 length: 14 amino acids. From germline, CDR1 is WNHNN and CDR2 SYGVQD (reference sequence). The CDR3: CASSEDRVRETQYF. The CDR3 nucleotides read TGCGCCAGCAGTGAAGACAGGGTCAGGGAGACCCAGTACTTC.

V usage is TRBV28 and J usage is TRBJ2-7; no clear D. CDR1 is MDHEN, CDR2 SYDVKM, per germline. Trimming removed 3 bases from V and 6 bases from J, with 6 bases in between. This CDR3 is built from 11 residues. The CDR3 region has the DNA TGTGCCAGCAGTTTGGAGTCCGAGCAGTACTTC. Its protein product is CASSLESEQYF.

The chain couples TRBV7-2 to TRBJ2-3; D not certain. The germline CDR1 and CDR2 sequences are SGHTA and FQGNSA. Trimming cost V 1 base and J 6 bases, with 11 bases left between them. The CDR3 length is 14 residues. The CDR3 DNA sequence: TGTGCCAGCAGCTTAGTGTCTCCCTCGGATACGCAGTATTTT. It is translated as CASSLVSPSDTQYF.

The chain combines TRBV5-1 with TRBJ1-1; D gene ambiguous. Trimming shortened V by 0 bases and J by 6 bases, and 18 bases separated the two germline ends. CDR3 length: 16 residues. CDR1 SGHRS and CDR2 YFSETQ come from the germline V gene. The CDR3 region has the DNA TGCGCCAGCAGCTTGGTCCGCCGAGGAAGATCTTCTGAAGCTTTCTTT. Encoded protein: CASSLVRRGRSSEAFF.

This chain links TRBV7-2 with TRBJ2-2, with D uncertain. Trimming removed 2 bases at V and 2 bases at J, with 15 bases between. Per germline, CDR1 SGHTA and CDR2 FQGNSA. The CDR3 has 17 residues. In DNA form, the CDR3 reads TGTGCCAGCAGCTTAAGGCGGCGGAAGATAAACACCGGGGAGCTGTTTTTT. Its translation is CASSLRRRKINTGELFF.

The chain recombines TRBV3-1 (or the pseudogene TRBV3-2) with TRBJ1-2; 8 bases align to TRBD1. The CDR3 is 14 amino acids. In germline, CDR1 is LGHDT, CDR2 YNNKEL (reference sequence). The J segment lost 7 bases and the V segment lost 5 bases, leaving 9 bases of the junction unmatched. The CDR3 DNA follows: TGTGCCAGCAGCGGCAAGTGGCAGGGGGCTGGCTACACCTTC. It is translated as CASSGKWQGAGYTF.